Here is one T cell receptor (beta chain) with its context. Its antigen is not identified. It was with 60 Vbeta and 13 Jbeta primers that the PCR ran. This table comes from immunoSEQ multiplex PCR, and its TCRdb copy is limited to in-frame clones, with some not included. The sample lists under 200,000 clones; roughly 71% were seen once. This record comes from a study of cytomegalovirus exposure and HLA in healthy donors. The germline V gene encodes CDR1 SGHRS and CDR2 YFSETQ. V was trimmed by 0 bases and J by 2 bases, leaving 12 bases between them. This CDR3 is 15 amino acids long. General study results and limits: In a later analysis, HLA-associated TCR beta chains were more clonally expanded than equally common others.

The TCR sequence derives from a woman aged 50 to 60 in good health and CMV-seropositive. Sequencing was done on a sample of PBMCs. This sequence joins TRBV5-1 and TRBJ2-7, with a tentative D call TRBD2 (6 bases). The CDR3 sequence is CASSLAAGLTYEQYF. CDR3 bases: TGCGCCAGCAGCTTGGCGGCGGGGCTCACCTACGAGCAGTACTTC.